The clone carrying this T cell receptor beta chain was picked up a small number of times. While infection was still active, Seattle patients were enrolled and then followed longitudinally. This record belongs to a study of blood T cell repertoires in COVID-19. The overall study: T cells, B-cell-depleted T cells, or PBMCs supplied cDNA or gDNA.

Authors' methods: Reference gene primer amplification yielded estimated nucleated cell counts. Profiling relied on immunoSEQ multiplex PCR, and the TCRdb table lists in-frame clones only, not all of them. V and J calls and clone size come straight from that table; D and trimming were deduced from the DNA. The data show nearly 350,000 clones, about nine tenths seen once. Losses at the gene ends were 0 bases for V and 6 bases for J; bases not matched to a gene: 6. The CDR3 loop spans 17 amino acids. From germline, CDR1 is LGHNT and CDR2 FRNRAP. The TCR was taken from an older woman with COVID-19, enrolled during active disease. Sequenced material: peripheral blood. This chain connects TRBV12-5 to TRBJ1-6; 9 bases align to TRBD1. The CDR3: CASGLVLQGAFNSPLHF. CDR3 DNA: TGTGCTAGTGGTTTGGTATTACAGGGGGCTTTTAATTCACCCCTCCACTTT.